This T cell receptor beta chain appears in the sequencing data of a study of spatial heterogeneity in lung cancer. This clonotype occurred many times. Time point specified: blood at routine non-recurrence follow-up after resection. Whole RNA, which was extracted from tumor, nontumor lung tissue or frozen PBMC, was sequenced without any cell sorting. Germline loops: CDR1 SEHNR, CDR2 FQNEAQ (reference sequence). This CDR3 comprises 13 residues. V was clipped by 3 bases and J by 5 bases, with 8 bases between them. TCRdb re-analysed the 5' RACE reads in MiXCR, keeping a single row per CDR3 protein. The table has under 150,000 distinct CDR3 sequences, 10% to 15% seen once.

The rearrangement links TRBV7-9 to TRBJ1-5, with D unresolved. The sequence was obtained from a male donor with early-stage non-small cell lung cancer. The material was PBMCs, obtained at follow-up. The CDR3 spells CASSLSGDQPQHF. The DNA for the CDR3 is TGTGCCAGCAGCTTGAGCGGTGATCAGCCCCAGCATTTT.